The sequence of this TCR beta chain was determined in a study of Graves' ophthalmopathy and Graves' hyperthyroidism. Study-wide results and caveats: A 13-signature model separated ophthalmopathy from stable hyperthyroidism, 85% to 90% sensitivity, just over 80% specificity. Blood also held most thyroid clonotypes expanded above 0.001 frequency.

Thyroid ultrasound, orbital computed tomography, TRAb, serum thyroxine and clinical symptoms formed the basis of diagnosis. The sample holds many counts of this clonotype. No antigen is known for it. RNA transcripts served as template for amplifying TCR beta CDR3 sequences. RT-PCR was first run with HTBI primers, then multiplex PCR in a second round. TCRdb fed the multiplex PCR reads into MiXCR, producing one record per CDR3 protein. This sample has about 740,000 distinct CDR3 sequences, with approximately 40% found just once. The germline gives CDR1 SNHLY, CDR2 FYNNEI. The length of the CDR3 is 14 residues. Trimming at V came to 3 bases and at J to 3 bases, leaving 3 bases not matched to a gene.

The material sequenced was peripheral blood. The chain uses TRBV2 and TRBJ1-2, with 8 bases identical to TRBD1. The receptor's source is an adult man with Graves' ophthalmopathy. DNA of the CDR3: TGTGCCAGCAGTGACGCAGGGGGCCACTATGGCTACACCTTC. Translation: CASSDAGGHYGYTF.